A single sample is the source of the 10 T cell receptor beta chains below, sequenced in a study of blood T cell repertoires in COVID-19 (dated by TCRdb to about 2020). The protocol used for the library was the immunoSEQ multiplex PCR assay. TCRdb retrieved this table from immuneACCESS and kept in-frame rearrangements only. Not all clones are present; in checked studies, unresolved V genes account for under half, and no reason is known for the remainder. The sample table records approximately 28,000 clones; 77% of these occur just once. In total, the top ten clones hold 6.5% to 10% of the sample. Sequenced sample: peripheral blood. The receptors were gathered from a woman aged 70-85 years with active or convalescent COVID-19.

The V call is TRBV11-1, the J call TRBJ2-7, with TRBD1 matching 7 bases. This CDR3 comprises 16 residues. CDR1 is SGHAT and CDR2 is FQDESV in the germline V gene (reference sequence). With V trimmed by 1 base and J by 3 bases, 9 bases remained unmatched. CDR3: CASSLEGGTEYYEQYF. In DNA form, the CDR3 reads TGTGCCAGCAGCTTAGAGGGTGGGACAGAATACTACGAGCAGTACTTC. Complete variable domain (other parts from reference TRBV11-1 and TRBJ2-7): EAEVAQSPRYKITEKSQAVAFWCDPISGHATLYWYRQILGQGPELLVQFQDESVVDDSQLPKDRFSAERLKGVDSTLKIQPAELGDSAMYLCASSLEGGTEYYEQYFGPGTRLTVT.

The chain has TRBV5-4 and TRBJ2-1; no firm D call. The CDR3 length is 14 residues. Trimming pared 4 bases from V and 9 bases from J, leaving 17 bases between. Germline V lookup: CDR1 SGHNT, CDR2 YYREEE (reference sequence). The CDR3 region has the DNA TGTGCCAGCAGCCAAGACTCAAGCTTGGGTGAGCAGTTCTTC. Residues: CASSQDSSLGEQFF.

The V gene is TRBV12-3 or TRBV12-4, the J gene TRBJ2-4, with 7 bases matching TRBD1. This CDR3 has 13 amino acids. V trimming: 5 bases; J trimming: 8 bases; junction bases outside the gene matches: 6. The CDR3 loop is CASSPTGMDIQYF. CDR3 sequence (DNA): TGTGCCAGCAGTCCGACAGGGATGGACATTCAGTACTTC.

This clone was seen only a few times. The chain couples TRBV11-2 to TRBJ2-1; D might be TRBD1 (6 bases). This CDR3 region has 16 residues. V lost 6 bases and J 2 bases, leaving 17 bases between the germline ends. Looked up from germline, CDR1 is SGHAT and CDR2 is FQNNGV. In DNA, the CDR3 is TGTGCCAGCAGGACCCTTACAGGGCGGACCTACAATGAGCAGTTCTTC. Encoded protein: CASRTLTGRTYNEQFF.

This clone rates as medium-sized (0.01 to 0.1%). The V and J genes are TRBV11-2 and TRBJ1-2; no clear D. Germline CDR1 reads SGHAT; CDR2 reads FQNNGV. The CDR3 is 13 amino acids. Trimming took off 4 bases at V and 0 bases at J, with 6 bases between the two ends. The CDR3 loop reads CASSSSTNYGYTF. The CDR3 region has the DNA TGTGCCAGCAGCTCCAGTACTAACTATGGCTACACCTTC.

The chain joins TRBV7-9 to TRBJ1-2; D remains unclear. Germline CDR1 reads SEHNR; CDR2 reads FQNEAQ (reference sequence). V was pared by 2 bases and J by 4 bases, with 8 bases between. CDR3 length equals 13 residues. This CDR3 is CASSLSLSYGYTF. The CDR3, as DNA: TGTGCCAGCAGCTTAAGTTTGAGCTATGGCTACACCTTC.

V usage is TRBV18 and J usage is TRBJ1-6; 8 nucleotides match TRBD1. With V trimmed by 3 bases and J by 7 bases, 11 bases remained unmatched. The germline CDR1 and CDR2 sequences are KGHSH and LQKENI. This CDR3 has 17 residues. In nucleotides, the CDR3 is TGTGCCAGCTCACCCCTTGGCCTAGGACAGGGAAATTCACCCCTCCACTTT. This gives the protein CASSPLGLGQGNSPLHF.

J is TRBJ2-3 and V is TRBV5-4; D may be TRBD2 (6 bases). The CDR3 extends over 16 amino acids. The V end was cut by 0 bases, the J end by 4 bases, with 15 bases between. Germline CDR1 is SGHNT and CDR2 is YYREEE (reference sequence). The CDR3 protein is CASSLAGTARADTQYF. The CDR3 coding sequence is TGTGCCAGCAGCTTGGCCGGGACTGCGAGGGCAGATACGCAGTATTTT. Looking up the rest from reference TRBV5-4 and TRBJ2-3 gives the full variable domain: ETGVTQSPTHLIKTRGQQVTLRCSSQSGHNTVSWYQQALGQGPQFIFQYYREEENGRGNFPPRFSGLQFPNYSSELNVNALELDDSALYLCASSLAGTARADTQYFGPGTRLTVL.

This chain joins TRBV3-1 (or the pseudogene TRBV3-2) and TRBJ2-1, with TRBD1 identical over 9 bases. The CDR3 runs to 16 residues. V was pared by 1 base and J by 7 bases, with 8 bases of the junction left unmatched. Germline CDR1 is LGHDT and CDR2 is YNNKEL (reference sequence). CDR3 bases: TGTGCCAGCAGCCAAGCGGGGGGACAGGGTTTTAATGAGCAGTTCTTC. Residues: CASSQAGGQGFNEQFF.

This clone was found a few times. This chain joins TRBV7-2 and TRBJ1-4, with D possibly being TRBD1 (5 bases). The CDR3 is 15 residues long. The germline gives CDR1 SGHTA, CDR2 FQGNSA. The ends were cut back, 5 bases at V and 2 bases at J, with 12 bases in the middle. The CDR3 DNA is TGTGCCAGCAGCGATCAGGGTTTTACTAATGAAAAACTGTTTTTT. Translated: CASSDQGFTNEKLFF.